This T cell receptor beta chain appears in the sequencing data of a study of molecular identifiers for immune sequencing clone quantification. Notes on the study in general: Clones above 20 RNA copies contained over 98% of effector molecules and under 1% of naive molecules.

Each CDR3 protein gets one entry after TCRdb re-called the PCR reads with MiXCR. The sample has under 650,000 distinct CDR3 sequences; 15% to 20% are singletons. This CDR3 has 14 residues. The V end lost 5 bases, the J end lost 5 bases, and 15 bases lay between the germline ends. Germline V gene data show CDR1 as SGHVS and CDR2 as FQNEAQ. Between roughly 19,000 and 1,000,000 sorted cells, with 10%, 30% or 50% RNA, yielded naive CD8 libraries. This clonotype was seen ten or more times. Its antigen is currently unknown. The TCR sequence derives from a human donor in good health. Some libraries in this study had Jurkat cell RNA spiked in. The source material was naive CD8+ T cells from blood, with Jurkat cell RNA spiked in. As for subset: FACS-sorted CD8+CD4-CCR7+CD45RA+ naive T cells. This chain joins TRBV7-8 and TRBJ2-5, with D possibly called TRBD1 or TRBD2 (5 bases each). The CDR3 spells CASSPGRPGETQYF. DNA for the CDR3: TGTGCCAGCAGCCCGGGGCGGCCTGGGGAGACCCAGTACTTC.